The TCR beta chain described here comes from a study of monozygotic twins with inflammatory bowel disease. Study findings and constraints: Support for a single strong signal or clonotype associated with IBD was absent.

On this clonotype itself: What it binds is not known.

TCRdb reprocessed the 5' RACE reads, with one entry per CDR3 protein and no DNA. Here the sample table reports about 380,000 distinct CDR3 sequences. The CDR3 length is 15 residues. The germline V gene encodes CDR1 SQVTM and CDR2 ANQGSEA. The source is a human donor with ulcerative colitis or Crohn's disease, or a healthy co-twin of an affected twin (not recorded which). J is TRBJ1-4 and V is TRBV29-1; TCRdb calls TRBD1, which cannot be checked without DNA. Input material: blood. The CDR3 region is CSVGGGGSIVGKLFF.